These 6 T cell receptor beta chains were sequenced from one sample in a study of T cell responses to AZD1222 COVID-19 vaccine. Assay used: immunoSEQ multiplex PCR; TCRdb lists only in-frame clones, some missing. Of 90,000 to 130,000 clones detected, roughly 92% appear once; the ten largest clones hold approximately 2.7%. Sequenced material: peripheral blood, taken 28 days after the second AZD1222 dose. The receptors derive from an adult who received the AZD1222 COVID-19 vaccine.

This chain links TRBV9 with TRBJ1-1; no clear D gene. The V end was cut by 0 bases, the J end by 1 base, with 10 bases between. Looked up from germline, CDR1 is SGDLS and CDR2 is YYNGEE. CDR3 size: 15 residues. CDR3 sequence reads: CASSVEPWRNTEAFF. Here the CDR3 DNA reads TGTGCCAGCAGCGTAGAGCCCTGGAGGAACACTGAAGCTTTCTTT.

The chain combines TRBV4-3 with TRBJ2-1; 9 bases match TRBD2. From germline, CDR1 is LGHNA and CDR2 YSLEER. With 1 base clipped from V and 3 bases from J, the junction kept 4 bases outside the gene matches. The CDR3 runs to 16 residues. CDR3 in amino acids: CASSQAGLALYNEQFF. CDR3 nucleotides: TGCGCCAGCAGCCAAGCGGGACTAGCCCTCTACAATGAGCAGTTCTTC.

V gene TRBV5-1 combines with J gene TRBJ1-2; 8 bases map to TRBD1. V was pared by 0 bases and J by 6 bases, with 7 bases of the junction left unmatched. The CDR3 extends over 15 amino acids. Looked up from germline, CDR1 is SGHRS and CDR2 is YFSETQ. CDR3 coding DNA: TGCGCCAGCAGCTTGGGGGCAGGGGGCGCAAATGGCTACACCTTC. This encodes CASSLGAGGANGYTF.

The rearrangement links TRBV5-1 to TRBJ2-5; D is unresolved. This CDR3 has 14 amino acids. V was trimmed by 1 base and J by 5 bases, leaving 12 bases between them. Looked up from germline, CDR1 is SGHRS and CDR2 is YFSETQ. This chain's CDR3 is CASSLPSEEETQYF. In DNA, the CDR3 is TGCGCCAGCAGCTTGCCCAGCGAGGAGGAGACCCAGTACTTC.

This chain uses TRBV18 with TRBJ2-3; D uncertain. Germline V gene data show CDR1 as KGHSH and CDR2 as LQKENI. The CDR3 runs 16 residues. V shed 1 base and J shed 2 bases, with 13 bases lying between them. CDR3 residues: CASSPQGFSNTDTQYF. CDR3 nucleotides: TGTGCCAGCTCACCACAGGGTTTCTCCAACACAGATACGCAGTATTTT.

CDR3 sequence reads: CAWQTGVYLNTEAFF. CDR3 in DNA: TGTGCCTGGCAGACAGGCGTTTACCTCAACACTGAAGCTTTCTTT. This rearrangement joins TRBV30 to TRBJ1-1; a weak D match, TRBD1 (6 bases). Germline V lookup: CDR1 GTSNPN, CDR2 SVGIG (reference sequence). CDR3 length: 15 amino acids. V lost 5 bases and J 2 bases, leaving 18 bases between the germline ends.